One and the same sample provided the 27 T cell receptor beta chains below, sequenced in a study of response to subunit inactivated influenza vaccine. TCRdb re-called the RT-PCR reads with MiXCR, one entry per CDR3 protein. This sample carries 500,000 or so distinct CDR3 sequences, about 15% of them seen once, and the ten largest clones take 3%. The sequencing used CD4+ T cells sorted from PBMCs, collected roughly 24 months after vaccination. These receptors all come from a man aged 45 to 70 who received an inactivated influenza vaccine.

This clonotype was counted between two and nine times. The gene calls are TRBV24-1 and TRBJ2-1; possible D gene TRBD2, 5 bases. The germline V and J ends were trimmed by 1 base and 4 bases, with 13 bases remaining between them. The CDR3 spans 16 residues. Germline V gene sequence: CDR1 KGHDR, CDR2 SFDVKD. In DNA, the CDR3 is TGTGCCACCAGTGATTTTAGGACGGGATCTTACAATGAGCAGTTCTTC. This translates into CATSDFRTGSYNEQFF.

The chain uses TRBV7-3 and TRBJ2-5, with 10 bases identical to TRBD2. This CDR3 comprises 14 residues. V lost 4 bases, J lost 3 bases, and 2 bases stayed unmatched. Germline values: CDR1 SGHTA, CDR2 FQGTGA. The CDR3 loop is CASSYLAGEETQYF. The CDR3 bases are TGTGCCAGCAGCTATCTAGCGGGAGAAGAGACCCAGTACTTC.

In this sample, this clonotype turned up a few times. This chain links TRBV15 with TRBJ1-5, with D perhaps matching TRBD1 (5 bases). The germline V gene has CDR1 LNHNV and CDR2 YYDKDF (reference sequence). The CDR3 length is 16 residues. Trimming took off 0 bases at V and 8 bases at J, with 17 bases between the two ends. The CDR3 nucleotides read TGTGCCACCAGCAGAGAACGAGGGGTTGGCCCAGAGCCCCAGCATTTT. It is translated as CATSRERGVGPEPQHF.

CDR3: CSASLRQGHDNEQFF. The DNA of the CDR3 is TGCAGTGCTAGTTTGAGACAAGGTCACGACAATGAGCAGTTCTTC. The chain uses TRBV20-1 and TRBJ2-1; D not certain. The V and J ends lost 3 bases and 5 bases respectively, with 17 bases between them. The CDR3 extends over 15 amino acids. The V gene's germline CDR1 is DFQATT and CDR2 SNEGSKA (reference sequence).

The chain has TRBV20-1 and TRBJ1-2; D is perhaps TRBD1 (6 bases). This CDR3 has 15 residues. CDR1 is DFQATT and CDR2 is SNEGSKA in the germline V gene (reference sequence). Trimming removed 5 bases at V and 7 bases at J, with 23 bases between. The CDR3 sequence: CSAASNPGVKFGYTF. DNA of the CDR3: TGCAGTGCTGCATCAAACCCAGGGGTCAAGTTTGGCTACACCTTC.

On this clonotype: An end of the junction differs from the germline gene, which may be a read error. This rearrangement joins TRBV5-5 to TRBJ1-1; perhaps TRBD1 as D (5 bases). The CDR3 covers 15 residues. The germline gives CDR1 SGHKS, CDR2 YYEKEE (reference sequence). CDR3 DNA: TGTGCCGGCAGCTTGGAGAGCAGGGCGGGGACTGAAGCTTTCTTT. Translation gives CAGSLESRAGTEAFF.

This clonotype was counted at least ten times. This chain links TRBV20-1 with TRBJ2-1, with a tentative D call TRBD2 (5 bases). This CDR3 has 13 residues. Germline V lookup: CDR1 DFQATT, CDR2 SNEGSKA (reference sequence). Trimming left V 5 bases short and J 9 bases short, with 17 bases between. The CDR3, as DNA: TGCAGTGCTGTAAGCGGCGGACGGGGTGAGCAGTTCTTC. It is translated as CSAVSGGRGEQFF.

This chain uses TRBV20-1 with TRBJ2-6, with TRBD1 identical over 11 bases. V was clipped by 5 bases and J by 3 bases; unmatched bases: 3. Looked up from germline, CDR1 is DFQATT and CDR2 is SNEGSKA (reference sequence). The CDR3 runs to 15 residues. The CDR3 spells CSARDRGIGANVLTF. The CDR3 bases are TGCAGTGCTCGGGACAGGGGGATTGGGGCCAACGTCCTGACTTTC.

This chain links TRBV25-1 with TRBJ1-1; 9 nucleotides line up with TRBD1. Germline CDR1 reads MGHDK; CDR2 reads SYGVNS. The J segment lost 5 bases and the V segment lost 6 bases, leaving 7 bases of the junction unmatched. This CDR3 is built from 14 residues. The CDR3 coding sequence is TGTGCCAGCAGGAAGACAGGGGGAAGAACTGAAGCTTTCTTT. Residues: CASRKTGGRTEAFF.

This clonotype showed up just a few times. The V and J genes are TRBV5-1 and TRBJ2-1; D gene unclear. CDR3 length: 14 residues. Trimming shortened V by 4 bases and J by 0 bases, and 8 bases separated the two germline ends. The germline V gene encodes CDR1 SGHRS and CDR2 YFSETQ. The chain's CDR3 is CASSPLDSYNEQFF. Written as DNA, the CDR3 is TGCGCCAGCAGCCCCCTCGACTCCTACAATGAGCAGTTCTTC.

The V gene is TRBV20-1, the J gene TRBJ1-2, with D tentatively TRBD1 (5 bases). CDR3 length equals 11 residues. Trimming took off 6 bases at V and 8 bases at J, with 13 bases between the two ends. Germline CDR1 reads DFQATT; CDR2 reads SNEGSKA (reference sequence). The CDR3 reads CSARAGRGYTF. The CDR3 DNA reads as TGCAGTGCGAGGGCAGGGAGAGGCTACACCTTC.

In its sample, this clonotype was seen a few times. The chain combines TRBV1 with TRBJ2-1; TRBD2 is the table's D call, not checked against the DNA. TRBV1 corresponds to a pseudogene. This CDR3 spans 13 amino acids. The CDR3 protein is CTSRHYLDNEQFF. The DNA for the CDR3 is TGCACCAGCCGGCACTACCTCGACAATGAGCAGTTCTTC.

This clonotype occurred a few times. This chain uses TRBV5-5 with TRBJ2-1; 11 positions agree with TRBD1. The CDR3 extends over 16 amino acids. V lost 4 bases, J lost 5 bases, and 8 bases stayed unmatched. Germline loops: CDR1 SGHKS, CDR2 YYEKEE (reference sequence). CDR3 nucleotides: TGTGCCAGCAGCCAGGGGGGGACAGGGGGGAACAATGAGCAGTTCTTC. It codes for CASSQGGTGGNNEQFF.

This chain connects TRBV7-3 to TRBJ1-1; D call uncertain. CDR1 and CDR2 from the germline V gene are SGHTA and FQGTGA. Trimming took off 9 bases at V and 0 bases at J, with 8 bases between the two ends. The CDR3 covers 12 residues. CDR3 sequence (DNA): TGTGCCAGTAAAGGTGTGAACACTGAAGCTTTCTTT. It translates to CASKGVNTEAFF. The full variable domain, in which reference TRBV7-3 and TRBJ1-1 provide the parts outside the CDR3, is GAGVSQTPSNKVTEKGKYVELRCDPISGHTALYWYRQSLGQGPEFLIYFQGTGAADDSGLPNDRFFAVRPEGSVSTLKIQRTERGDSAVYLCASKGVNTEAFFGQGTRLTVV.

A remark on this clonotype: Compared with germline, one end of the junction differs, possibly owing to a read error. The CDR3 DNA follows: TGCAGTGCGAGAGGGGGGTCTAGCACAGATACGCAGCATTTT. Its translation is CSARGGSSTDTQHF. V is TRBV20-1 and J is TRBJ2-3, with a weak D call TRBD1 (6 bases). The J call may be faulty, since TRBJ1-5 better matches the DNA end. Germline CDR1 reads DFQATT; CDR2 reads SNEGSKA (reference sequence). The CDR3 runs 14 residues.

This chain connects TRBV7-2 to TRBJ1-5; 7 nucleotides agree with TRBD1. J gave up 4 bases and V 0 bases, and 3 bases lay outside the gene matches. The CDR3 has 15 residues. Germline V gene sequence: CDR1 SGHTA, CDR2 FQGNSA. The CDR3 here is CASSLAGQFNQPQHF. DNA for the CDR3: TGTGCCAGCAGCTTAGCGGGACAGTTTAATCAGCCCCAGCATTTT.

V gene TRBV28 combines with J gene TRBJ1-4, with TRBD1 matching 7 bases. J gave up 5 bases and V 6 bases, and 3 bases lay outside the gene matches. Germline V gives CDR1 MDHEN, CDR2 SYDVKM. The CDR3 is 13 residues long. CDR3 sequence: CASRQGWNEKLFF. The CDR3 DNA reads as TGTGCCAGCAGACAGGGGTGGAATGAAAAACTGTTTTTT.

The V call is TRBV7-9, the J call TRBJ2-1; D uncertain. V was cut by 5 bases and J by 7 bases, with 24 bases left in between. The CDR3 length is 17 residues. The V gene's germline CDR1 is SEHNR and CDR2 FQNEAQ (reference sequence). CDR3 region: CASSPHPSLSKANEQFF. CDR3 nucleotides: TGTGCCAGCAGCCCCCACCCCTCGCTATCTAAGGCGAATGAGCAGTTCTTC.

This clonotype has ten or more counts. This chain uses TRBV28 with TRBJ1-1, with TRBD1 as a possible D gene (5 bases). The CDR3 is made up of 12 amino acids. V was clipped by 5 bases and J by 6 bases, with 10 bases between them. Germline loops: CDR1 MDHEN, CDR2 SYDVKM. CDR3 region: CASSIWGAEAFF. In nucleotides, the CDR3 is TGTGCCAGCAGTATTTGGGGGGCTGAAGCTTTCTTT.

In its sample, this clonotype was seen a few times. The chain links TRBV12-3 or TRBV12-4 to TRBJ1-1, with TRBD1 as a possible D gene (5 bases). V was shortened by 6 bases and J by 6 bases, with 17 bases between the two germline ends. The CDR3 has 14 residues. The CDR3: CASSLGGSRAEAFF. CDR3 DNA: TGTGCCAGCAGCCTGGGGGGGTCTAGGGCTGAAGCTTTCTTT.

This clonotype was observed a handful of times. The chain uses TRBV2 and TRBJ2-4, with 7 positions matching TRBD1. V gave up 5 bases and J gave up 0 bases; unmatched junction bases: 4. Germline V gene lookup returns CDR1 SNHLY and CDR2 FYNNEI. There are 15 residues in the CDR3. CDR3 sequence reads: CASSWDRLAKNIQYF. In nucleotides, the CDR3 is TGTGCCAGCAGTTGGGACAGACTAGCCAAAAACATTCAGTACTTC.

This chain joins TRBV9 and TRBJ1-1, with a tentative D call TRBD1 (5 bases). The germline V gene has CDR1 SGDLS and CDR2 YYNGEE. This CDR3 spans 15 amino acids. V was clipped by 0 bases and J by 0 bases, with 9 bases between them. This CDR3 is CASSVGGDLNTEAFF. CDR3 in DNA: TGTGCCAGCAGCGTAGGAGGGGACCTGAACACTGAAGCTTTCTTT.

This clonotype was recorded a few times. The CDR3 sequence: CASSPPTSTGEQYF. The CDR3 DNA follows: TGTGCCAGCTCACCACCCACTAGTACGGGTGAGCAGTACTTC. J is TRBJ2-7 and V is TRBV18, with a tentative D call TRBD2 (5 bases). The CDR3 is 14 residues long. CDR1 and CDR2 from the germline V gene are KGHSH and LQKENI. V was cut by 0 bases and J by 7 bases, with 13 bases left in between.

This sequence joins TRBV2 and TRBJ2-1; D unresolved. Deletions cut 0 bases from V and 0 bases from J, with 15 bases between. Germline lookup yields CDR1 SNHLY and CDR2 FYNNEI. The CDR3 runs 18 residues. The DNA for the CDR3 is TGTGCCAGCAGTGAAGCCCCCACCCCTCTGAGCTCCTACAATGAGCAGTTCTTC. This translates into CASSEAPTPLSSYNEQFF.

This clonotype was detected only a few times. The V and J genes are TRBV19 and TRBJ2-5; the D is unclear. CDR3 size: 16 residues. Trimming took 1 base from V and 1 from J, leaving 13 bases between them. Looked up from germline, CDR1 is LNHDA and CDR2 is SQIVND (reference sequence). CDR3 bases: TGTGCCAGTAGTATAGCCAGTCTCAATACCCAAGAGACCCAGTACTTC. Translation: CASSIASLNTQETQYF.

V usage is TRBV7-8 and J usage is TRBJ1-4; D might be TRBD1 (5 bases). Trimming stripped 4 bases from V and 4 bases from J, with 16 bases between. There are 16 residues in the CDR3. The germline V gene has CDR1 SGHVS and CDR2 FQNEAQ. The CDR3 region is CASSSPRGPVNEKLFF. DNA of the CDR3: TGTGCCAGCAGCTCACCGAGGGGACCGGTTAATGAAAAACTGTTTTTT. Looking up the rest from reference TRBV7-8 and TRBJ1-4 gives the full variable domain: GAGVSQSPRYKVAKRGQDVALRCDPISGHVSLFWYQQALGQGPEFLTYFQNEAQLDKSGLPSDRFFAERPEGSVSTLKIQRTQQEDSAVYLCASSSPRGPVNEKLFFGSGTQLSVL.

This clonotype was counted only a few times. V gene TRBV10-1 combines with J gene TRBJ1-1, with D perhaps TRBD1 (5 bases). V was shortened by 5 bases and J by 0 bases, with 10 bases between the two germline ends. CDR3 size: 14 residues. CDR1 and CDR2 (germline): WNHNN, SYGVQD (reference sequence). CDR3 amino acids: CASSPSGMNTEAFF. The CDR3, as DNA: TGCGCCAGCAGTCCCTCAGGGATGAACACTGAAGCTTTCTTT.